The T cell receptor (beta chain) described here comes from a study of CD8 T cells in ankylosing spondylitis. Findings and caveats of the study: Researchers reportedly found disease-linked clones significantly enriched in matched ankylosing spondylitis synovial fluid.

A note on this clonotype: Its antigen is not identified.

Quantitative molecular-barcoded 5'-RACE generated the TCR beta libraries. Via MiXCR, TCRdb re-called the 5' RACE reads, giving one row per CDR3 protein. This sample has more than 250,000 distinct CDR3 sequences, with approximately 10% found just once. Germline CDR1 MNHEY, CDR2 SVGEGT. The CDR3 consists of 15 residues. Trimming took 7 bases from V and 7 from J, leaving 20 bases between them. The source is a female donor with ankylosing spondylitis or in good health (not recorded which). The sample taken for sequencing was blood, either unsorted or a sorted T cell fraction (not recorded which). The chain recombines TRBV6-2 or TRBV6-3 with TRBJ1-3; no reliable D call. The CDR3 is CASIRAARSGNTIYF. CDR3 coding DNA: TGTGCCAGCATTCGGGCCGCAAGAAGTGGGAACACCATATATTTT.